A single sample is the source of the 26 T cell receptor beta chains below, sequenced in a study of cytomegalovirus exposure and HLA in healthy donors. PCR amplification relied on 60 Vbeta primers (plus 13 Jbeta primers). Sequencing used immunoSEQ multiplex PCR; TCRdb keeps in-frame clones, though not all of them. The profile shows 100,000 to 150,000 clones, 65% to 90% of them singletons. Sequences were obtained from PBMCs. The receptor set was obtained from a girl aged 2 to 9 in good health and CMV-seronegative.

The CDR3: CASTPLPGQSYEQYF. The CDR3 DNA reads as TGTGCCAGCACACCTCTACCGGGACAGTCGTACGAGCAGTACTTC. The V call is TRBV28, the J call TRBJ2-7; 7 nucleotides align to TRBD1. This CDR3 has 15 residues. Trimming took 7 bases from V and 4 from J; bases not matched to a gene: 13. Germline CDR1 and CDR2: MDHEN and SYDVKM.

A few counts support this clone. The chain carries TRBV6-5 and TRBJ2-1; the match to TRBD2 covers 10 bases. V was pared by 4 bases and J by 3 bases, with 3 bases of the junction left unmatched. Germline loops: CDR1 MNHEY, CDR2 SVGAGI. This CDR3 comprises 15 residues. The CDR3 nucleotides read TGTGCCAGCAGTTCCGGGACTAGCGACTACAATGAGCAGTTCTTC. As protein: CASSSGTSDYNEQFF.

CDR3 in amino acids: CASKPGLRATGELFF. CDR3 bases: TGTGCCTCCAAACCGGGACTTAGGGCTACCGGGGAGCTGTTTTTT. The V and J genes are TRBV30 and TRBJ2-2, with D tentatively TRBD2 (6 bases). The CDR3 consists of 15 residues. V gave up 7 bases and J gave up 5 bases, with 20 bases separating them. Germline V gene lookup returns CDR1 GTSNPN and CDR2 SVGIG (reference sequence). Together with reference TRBV30 and TRBJ2-2, the CDR3 gives the full variable domain: SQTIHQWPATLVQPVGSPLSLECTVEGTSNPNLYWYRQAAGRGLQLLFYSVGIGQISSEVPQNLSASRPQDRQFILSSKKLLLSDSGFYLCASKPGLRATGELFFGEGSRLTVL.

This chain connects TRBV19 to TRBJ1-4, with D possibly matching TRBD1 (5 bases). V was shortened by 6 bases and J by 0 bases, with 11 bases between the two germline ends. The CDR3 loop spans 15 amino acids. CDR1 is LNHDA and CDR2 is SQIVND in the germline V gene (reference sequence). This CDR3 is CASSQQVATNEKLFF. CDR3 bases: TGTGCCAGTAGCCAACAGGTGGCAACTAATGAAAAACTGTTTTTT.

V gene TRBV27 combines with J gene TRBJ1-1, with D unclear. CDR1 MNHEY and CDR2 SMNVEV come from the germline V gene (reference sequence). Trimming took off 0 bases at V and 1 base at J, with 9 bases between the two ends. CDR3 length: 15 amino acids. CDR3 protein: CASSLSTVGNTEAFF. The CDR3 DNA is TGTGCCAGCAGTTTATCCACAGTCGGGAACACTGAAGCTTTCTTT.

The chain uses TRBV7-8 and TRBJ1-3, with 10 bases that match TRBD1. Germline-derived CDR1 and CDR2 are SGHVS and FQNEAQ. V was clipped by 5 bases and J by 4 bases; unmatched bases: 5. The CDR3 has 15 residues. CDR3 nucleotide sequence: TGTGCCAGCAGCAAGGACAGGGGGTACGGAAACACCATATATTTT. It encodes CASSKDRGYGNTIYF.

The table lists this clone with a few counts. The chain employs TRBV30 and TRBJ2-1; 10 bases are shared with TRBD2. With V trimmed by 1 base and J by 4 bases, 1 base remained unmatched. The CDR3 consists of 14 residues. Germline V gene lookup returns CDR1 GTSNPN and CDR2 SVGIG (reference sequence). For the CDR3, the DNA is TGTGCCTGGAGTGGGACTAGCGGATACAATGAGCAGTTCTTC. This sequence encodes CAWSGTSGYNEQFF.

This clone showed up just a few times. The chain links TRBV6-5 to TRBJ1-1; 10 bases fit TRBD1. After removal of 0 bases from V and 9 bases from J, the junction contained 1 base not matched to a gene. In germline, CDR1 is MNHEY, CDR2 SVGAGI. The CDR3 loop spans 13 amino acids. The DNA of the CDR3 is TGTGCCAGCAGTTACTCGGACAGGGGGAAAGCTTTCTTT. The encoded protein is CASSYSDRGKAFF.

The chain couples TRBV27 to TRBJ2-1, with 8 bases fitting TRBD2. In germline, CDR1 is MNHEY, CDR2 SMNVEV (reference sequence). V was pared by 7 bases and J by 4 bases, with 6 bases of the junction left unmatched. The CDR3 runs 14 residues. The CDR3: CASTGTRVYNEQFF. The CDR3 DNA follows: TGTGCCAGCACCGGGACTAGAGTATACAATGAGCAGTTCTTC.

V gene TRBV6-5 combines with J gene TRBJ2-2; D is unresolved. This CDR3 has 15 amino acids. The V end lost 3 bases, the J end lost 3 bases, and 11 bases lay between the germline ends. Germline V gives CDR1 MNHEY, CDR2 SVGAGI. CDR3 coding DNA: TGTGCCAGCAGTTATTCGGGTTTGGACACCGGGGAGCTGTTTTTT. Translated, it gives CASSYSGLDTGELFF.

The chain has TRBV5-1 and TRBJ2-1; 7 bases map to TRBD1. The V and J ends lost 3 bases and 4 bases, in that order; junction bases with no gene match: 7. Germline V lookup: CDR1 SGHRS, CDR2 YFSETQ. This CDR3 spans 15 amino acids. The CDR3 protein is CASSSGPGGYNEQFF. The CDR3 coding sequence is TGCGCCAGCAGCTCGGGGCCAGGGGGATACAATGAGCAGTTCTTC.

About this clone: This CDR3 is also generated by other DNA sequences in the sample. The V and J genes are TRBV5-1 and TRBJ2-7; 7 bases match TRBD2. Germline loops: CDR1 SGHRS, CDR2 YFSETQ. V lost 0 bases to trimming and J lost 0 bases; unmatched junction nucleotides: 9. This CDR3 is 17 amino acids long. CDR3 sequence reads: CASSLAPSGTDSYEQYF. DNA of the CDR3: TGCGCCAGCAGCTTGGCGCCTAGCGGAACCGACTCCTACGAGCAGTACTTC.

V and J are TRBV27 and TRBJ2-5; D may be TRBD1 (6 bases). TRBJ2-7 matches the DNA end more closely, so the J call is doubtful. The CDR3 sequence is 13 residues long. From germline, CDR1 is MNHEY and CDR2 SMNVEV (reference sequence). The CDR3 region is CASSQGITYEQYF. The CDR3 DNA is TGTGCCAGCAGTCAGGGGATCACCTACGAGCAGTACTTC.

The chain recombines TRBV27 with TRBJ1-6; no definite D call. In germline, CDR1 is MNHEY, CDR2 SMNVEV (reference sequence). The CDR3 spans 13 residues. V lost 6 bases and J lost 7, with 10 bases in between. CDR3: CASSEGYNSPLHF. The CDR3 DNA reads as TGTGCCAGCAGCGAGGGATACAATTCACCCCTCCACTTT.

Remarks on this clone: A read error may produce the germline difference seen at one junction end. The chain combines TRBV6-6 with TRBJ1-2, with a tentative D call TRBD1 (5 bases). The CDR3 has 15 residues. The germline V gene has CDR1 MNHNY and CDR2 SVGAGI (reference sequence). In nucleotides, the CDR3 is TGTGCCAGCAGTAACTCCAGGGTAAGAGGTTATGGCTACACCTTC. Translation gives CASSNSRVRGYGYTF.

The chain employs TRBV27 and TRBJ2-5; 9 nucleotides match TRBD2. The CDR3 spans 16 residues. J was trimmed by 5 bases and V by 0 bases; bases with no gene match: 7. CDR1 and CDR2 from the germline V gene are MNHEY and SMNVEV (reference sequence). The CDR3 loop is CASSLSSLAGQETQYF. CDR3 in DNA: TGTGCCAGCAGTTTATCGAGCCTAGCGGGACAGGAGACCCAGTACTTC.

J is TRBJ1-5 and V is TRBV25-1, with D perhaps matching TRBD1 (5 bases). Germline lookup yields CDR1 MGHDK and CDR2 SYGVNS. The CDR3 length is 14 residues. V was cut by 2 bases and J by 5 bases, with 10 bases left in between. The CDR3 bases are TGTGCCAGCAGTGAACAGGGTTATGATCAGCCCCAGCATTTT. Amino acid sequence: CASSEQGYDQPQHF.

The V and J genes are TRBV4-3 and TRBJ1-3, with 8 bases matching TRBD1. The CDR3 has 18 amino acids. V was pared by 1 base and J by 7 bases, with 15 bases of the junction left unmatched. Germline CDR1 is LGHNA and CDR2 is YSLEER. CDR3 DNA: TGCGCCAGCAGCCAAGTCGCGGCCGGGCAGGGGGCGGAGAACACCATATATTTT. Its protein product is CASSQVAAGQGAENTIYF.

There are a few counts of this clone. Other DNA sequences from this sample encode an identical CDR3 as well. The gene calls are TRBV28 and TRBJ1-5; no definite D call. Trimming pared 3 bases from V and 3 bases from J, leaving 12 bases between. Germline CDR1 is MDHEN and CDR2 is SYDVKM. The CDR3 runs 15 residues. The CDR3 coding sequence is TGTGCCAGCAGTTTTGGGTCCGGACTCAATCAGCCCCAGCATTTT. It codes for CASSFGSGLNQPQHF. Full variable domain (missing parts from reference TRBV28 and TRBJ1-5): DVKVTQSSRYLVKRTGEKVFLECVQDMDHENMFWYRQDPGLGLRLIYFSYDVKMKEKGDIPEGYSVSREKKERFSLILESASTNQTSMYLCASSFGSGLNQPQHFGDGTRLSIL.

The count of this clone is one. The chain is built from TRBV18 and TRBJ2-3; weak D call: TRBD2 (5 bases). Deletions cut 8 bases from V and 4 bases from J, with 22 bases between. This CDR3 comprises 16 residues. CDR1 is KGHSH, CDR2 LQKENI, per germline. In DNA form, the CDR3 reads TGTGCCAGCACCCTAACCACGGCAGAGGAGGCAGATACGCAGTATTTT. It codes for CASTLTTAEEADTQYF.

V usage is TRBV6-5 and J usage is TRBJ1-1; D might be TRBD1 (6 bases). Germline lookup yields CDR1 MNHEY and CDR2 SVGAGI. V dropped 6 bases and J dropped 1 base, with 15 bases sitting between them. The CDR3 loop spans 15 amino acids. The CDR3 reads CASRHTGQPNTEAFF. The DNA of the CDR3 is TGTGCCAGCAGACACACCGGACAGCCGAACACTGAAGCTTTCTTT.

The chain has TRBV25-1 and TRBJ2-7, with D perhaps TRBD1 (6 bases). The germline V and J ends were trimmed by 3 bases and 6 bases, with 15 bases remaining between them. This CDR3 contains 14 residues. In germline, CDR1 is MGHDK, CDR2 SYGVNS. The DNA for the CDR3 is TGTGCCAGCAGTGATTCCACAGGGATTTGCGAGCAGTACTTC. Its protein is CASSDSTGICEQYF.

The V and J genes are TRBV29-1 and TRBJ2-7, with 11 bases that match TRBD1. The junction had 16 bases not matched to a gene; V was cut back by 3 bases and J by 3 bases. In germline, CDR1 is SQVTM, CDR2 ANQGSEA. The CDR3 has 18 amino acids. The DNA for the CDR3 is TGCAGCGTTGAGGGATTGACCTCCGGGACAGGGGGTATCTACGAGCAGTACTTC. Its translation is CSVEGLTSGTGGIYEQYF.

V is TRBV29-1 and J is TRBJ2-7; 8 bases fit TRBD1. The CDR3 is 13 amino acids. Germline CDR1 SQVTM, CDR2 ANQGSEA. With V trimmed by 0 bases and J by 6 bases, 4 bases remained unmatched. CDR3 sequence (DNA): TGCAGCGTTGAAGACAGGGGGCGCGGCGAGCAGTACTTC. It yields the protein CSVEDRGRGEQYF.

This chain links TRBV6-1 with TRBJ1-2; D possibly corresponds to TRBD1 (6 bases). The germline V gene has CDR1 MNHNS and CDR2 SASEGT. The CDR3 is made up of 12 amino acids. Deletions cut 8 bases from V and 3 bases from J, with 10 bases between. This chain's CDR3 is CASVRQDYGYTF. The CDR3 DNA sequence: TGTGCCAGCGTCAGACAGGACTATGGCTACACCTTC.

The rearrangement links TRBV28 to TRBJ1-5; TRBD1 might be the D (6 bases). The CDR3 is made up of 14 amino acids. The ends were cut back, 5 bases at V and 4 bases at J, with 12 bases in the middle. Germline V CDR1 and CDR2: MDHEN, SYDVKM. The CDR3 DNA sequence: TGTGCCAGCAGTCCGGACAGCTCAAATCAGCCCCAGCATTTT. This sequence encodes CASSPDSSNQPQHF.